This TCR beta chain was identified in a study of T cell responses to AZD1222 COVID-19 vaccine (dated by TCRdb to the early 2020s). With regard to the full study: A total of just over 230 trial participants underwent TCR sequencing, of whom about 210 received two doses of AZD1222 and 26 received two doses of the MenACWY control vaccine. Trial participants were enrolled by age into subgroups of 18-55, 56-69 and 70-plus years, and roughly 160, 29 and 62 TCR-sequenced participants, respectively, were included in these subgroups. General conclusions and limits of the study: Participants were mostly white British and included more females than males, and it was suggested by the authors that clonal diversity may have been underestimated. Epitopes outside the regions mutated in the B.1.351 and B.1.1.7 variants were reportedly recognized by nearly half of the unique spike-specific TCRs. A significant rise in spike-specific TCR breadth and depth was observed after two AZD1222 doses relative to day 0 and relative to MenACWY recipients. The 56-69-year group was small, and its depth increase did not reach significance, likely because of low power. Conclusions about previously exposed vaccinees are limited because only a handful of AZD1222 recipients were SARS-CoV-2 seropositive at baseline. CD4 TCRs associated with the vaccine covered the entire spike protein, and the dominant responses were in regions 160-218 and 743-854. No day 14 peak-response samples were available, so repertoires were characterized only after the peak T cell response.

The germline V gene supplies CDR1 LGHNA and CDR2 YSLEER. V is pared back by 1 base and J by 2 bases, with 5 bases lying between the germline termini. Measured from the cysteine to the phenylalanine, the CDR3 is 13 residues long. Of all the DNA, just the CDR3 is kept, 39 bases in frame from base 1. The CDR3 regions of human TCRbeta chains were subjected to immunosequencing. The published analysis was carried out like this. TCRs in the repertoires were compared against a reference library of SARS-CoV-2-specific TCRs that had been generated with the MIRA antigen-specificity platform. Breadth meant the fraction of unique TCRs that were SARS-CoV-2-associated, whereas depth meant the fraction of total T cells that were SARS-CoV-2-associated. Using the MIRA data, each spike-specific TCR was assigned both to the spike region to which the TCR was reactive and to a CD4 or CD8 class. Log10-transformed breadth and depth values were compared by one-way ANOVA with Sidak's multiple comparisons tests. TCRdb limited this immuneACCESS table to in-frame rearrangements with V and J called. A share of clones is missing; checked studies link under half to unresolved V genes, and the rest is unexplained. D and trimming were read from the DNA, whereas the V and J calls and clone size are those reported in that table. The sample data list 65,000 to 85,000 clones, and about 80% of these were observed just once. The ten largest make up around 15% of the sample.

Turning to this clone: The antigen this receptor binds is unknown. Base qualities are not recorded, but no much larger clone differs from it by a single base.

The sample's time point label, decoded: about 28 days (+/-7) after the second vaccine dose. AZD1222 recipients given second doses at about 4 weeks or at about 12 weeks were pooled, since spike-specific TCR depth and breadth were not found to differ between the two schedules. Samples from vaccinated people were obtained from the UK trials COV001 and COV002, which included a single-blind randomized controlled phase 2/3 trial of AZD1222 (ChAdOx1 nCoV-19) in healthy adults. For TCRbeta chain sequencing, PBMC samples from trial participants were taken at day 0 and at day 28 after the second dose. The specimen was peripheral blood, collected 28 days after the second AZD1222 dose. Recombination linked TRBV4-3 to TRBJ2-5; a confident D gene designation cannot be given. The TCR was taken from an adult who received the AZD1222 COVID-19 vaccine. CDR3 reads: CASSQVPQETQYF. The nucleotides read TGCGCCAGCAGCCAAGTCCCGCAAGAGACCCAGTACTTC.